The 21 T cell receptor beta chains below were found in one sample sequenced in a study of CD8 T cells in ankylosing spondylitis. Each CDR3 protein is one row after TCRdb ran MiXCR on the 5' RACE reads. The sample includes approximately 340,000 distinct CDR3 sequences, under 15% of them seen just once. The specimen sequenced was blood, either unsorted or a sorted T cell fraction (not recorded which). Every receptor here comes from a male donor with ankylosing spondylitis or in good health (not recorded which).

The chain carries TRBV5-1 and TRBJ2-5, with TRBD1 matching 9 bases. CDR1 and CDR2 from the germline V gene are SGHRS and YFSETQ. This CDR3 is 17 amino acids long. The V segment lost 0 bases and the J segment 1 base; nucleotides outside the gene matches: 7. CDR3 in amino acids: CASSLGTGASLQETQYF. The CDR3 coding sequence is TGCGCCAGCAGCTTGGGGACAGGGGCATCACTCCAAGAGACCCAGTACTTC.

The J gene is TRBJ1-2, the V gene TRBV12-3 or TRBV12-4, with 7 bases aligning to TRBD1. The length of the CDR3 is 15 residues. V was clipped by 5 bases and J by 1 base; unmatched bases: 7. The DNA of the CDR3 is TGTGCCAGCAGTGACAGGGTATTTGTTAACTATGGCTACACCTTC. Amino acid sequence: CASSDRVFVNYGYTF.

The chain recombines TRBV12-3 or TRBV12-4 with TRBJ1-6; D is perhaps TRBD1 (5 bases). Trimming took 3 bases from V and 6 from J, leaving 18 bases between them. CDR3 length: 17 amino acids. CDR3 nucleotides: TGTGCCAGCAGTTTTAGGCCCGGTGGGGGTAGTAATTCACCCCTCCACTTT. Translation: CASSFRPGGGSNSPLHF.

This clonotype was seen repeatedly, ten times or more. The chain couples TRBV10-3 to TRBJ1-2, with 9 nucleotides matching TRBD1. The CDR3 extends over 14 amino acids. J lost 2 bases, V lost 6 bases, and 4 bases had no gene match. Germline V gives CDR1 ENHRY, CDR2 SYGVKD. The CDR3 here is CAISPQGANYGYTF. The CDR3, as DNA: TGTGCCATCAGCCCACAGGGGGCAAACTATGGCTACACCTTC.

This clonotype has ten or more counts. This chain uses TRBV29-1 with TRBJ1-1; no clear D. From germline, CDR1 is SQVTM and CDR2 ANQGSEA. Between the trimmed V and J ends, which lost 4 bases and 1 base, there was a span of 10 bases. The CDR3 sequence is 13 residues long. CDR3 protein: CSVAIGGNTEAFF. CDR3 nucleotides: TGCAGCGTTGCAATAGGCGGGAACACTGAAGCTTTCTTT.

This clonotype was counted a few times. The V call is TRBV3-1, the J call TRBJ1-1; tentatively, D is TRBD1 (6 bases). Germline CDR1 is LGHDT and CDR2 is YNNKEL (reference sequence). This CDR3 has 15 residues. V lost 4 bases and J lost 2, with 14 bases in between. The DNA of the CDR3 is TGTGCCAGCAGCCGGAGCGACAGGCCCAACACTGAAGCTTTCTTT. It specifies CASSRSDRPNTEAFF.

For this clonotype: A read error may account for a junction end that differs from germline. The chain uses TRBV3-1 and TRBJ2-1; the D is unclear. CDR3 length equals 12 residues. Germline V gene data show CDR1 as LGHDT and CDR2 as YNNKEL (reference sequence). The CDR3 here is CASSQEARLAIF. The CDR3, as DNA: TGTGCCAGCAGCCAAGAGGCGCGGCTGGCAATCTTC.

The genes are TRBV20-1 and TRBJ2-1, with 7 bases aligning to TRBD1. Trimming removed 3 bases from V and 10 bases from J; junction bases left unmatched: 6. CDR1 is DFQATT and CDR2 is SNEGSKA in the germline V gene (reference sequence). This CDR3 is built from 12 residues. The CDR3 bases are TGCAGTGCTAGCGCACAGGGGCGGGAGCAGTTCTTC. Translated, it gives CSASAQGREQFF.

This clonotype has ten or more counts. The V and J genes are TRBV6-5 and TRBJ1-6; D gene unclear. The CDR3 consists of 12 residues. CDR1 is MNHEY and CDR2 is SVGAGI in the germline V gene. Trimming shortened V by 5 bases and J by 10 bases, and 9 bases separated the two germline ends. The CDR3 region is CASSGNFSPLHF. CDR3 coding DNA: TGTGCCAGCAGTGGTAATTTCTCACCCCTCCACTTT.

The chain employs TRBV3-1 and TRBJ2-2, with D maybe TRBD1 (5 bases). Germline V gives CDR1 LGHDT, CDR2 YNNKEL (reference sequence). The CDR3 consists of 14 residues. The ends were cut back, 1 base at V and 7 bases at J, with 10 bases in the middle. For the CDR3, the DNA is TGTGCCAGCAGCCAAGGTCGGACACACGGGGAGCTGTTTTTT. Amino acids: CASSQGRTHGELFF.

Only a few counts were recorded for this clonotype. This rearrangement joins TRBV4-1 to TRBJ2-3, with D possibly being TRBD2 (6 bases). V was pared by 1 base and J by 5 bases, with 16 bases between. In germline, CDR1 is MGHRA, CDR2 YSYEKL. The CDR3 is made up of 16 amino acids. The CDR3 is CASSQGGWGVEDTQYF. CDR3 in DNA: TGCGCCAGCAGCCAAGGGGGTTGGGGGGTAGAAGATACGCAGTATTTT.

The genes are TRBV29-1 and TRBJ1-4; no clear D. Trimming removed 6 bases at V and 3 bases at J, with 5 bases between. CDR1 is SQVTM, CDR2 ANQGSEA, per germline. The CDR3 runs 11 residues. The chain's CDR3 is CSVNSNEKLFF. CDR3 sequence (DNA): TGCAGCGTGAATTCTAATGAAAAACTGTTTTTT.

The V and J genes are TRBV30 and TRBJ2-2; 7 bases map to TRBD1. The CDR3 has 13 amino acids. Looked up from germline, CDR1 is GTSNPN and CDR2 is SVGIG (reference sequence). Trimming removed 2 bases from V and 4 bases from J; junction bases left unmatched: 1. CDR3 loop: CAWSRDSTGELFF. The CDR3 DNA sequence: TGTGCCTGGAGTAGGGACAGCACCGGGGAGCTGTTTTTT.

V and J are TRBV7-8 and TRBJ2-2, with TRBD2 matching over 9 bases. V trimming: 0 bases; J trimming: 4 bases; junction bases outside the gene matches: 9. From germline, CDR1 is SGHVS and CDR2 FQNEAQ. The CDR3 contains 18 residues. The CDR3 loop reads CASSLAPAGGLITGELFF. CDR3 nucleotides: TGTGCCAGCAGCTTAGCTCCAGCGGGGGGCCTAATCACCGGGGAGCTGTTTTTT.

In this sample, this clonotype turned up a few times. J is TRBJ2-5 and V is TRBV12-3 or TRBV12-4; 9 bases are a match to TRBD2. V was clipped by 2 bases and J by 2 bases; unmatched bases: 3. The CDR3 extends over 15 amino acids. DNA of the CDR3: TGTGCCAGCAGTTTATCTAGCGGGGATCAAGAGACCCAGTACTTC. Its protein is CASSLSSGDQETQYF.

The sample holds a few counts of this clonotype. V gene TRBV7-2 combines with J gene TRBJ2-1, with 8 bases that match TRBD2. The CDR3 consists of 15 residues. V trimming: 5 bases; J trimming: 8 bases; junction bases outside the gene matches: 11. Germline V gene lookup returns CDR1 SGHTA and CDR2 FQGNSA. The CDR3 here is CASSPGYGGADEQFF. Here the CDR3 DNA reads TGTGCCAGCAGCCCAGGCTACGGGGGGGCGGATGAGCAGTTCTTC.

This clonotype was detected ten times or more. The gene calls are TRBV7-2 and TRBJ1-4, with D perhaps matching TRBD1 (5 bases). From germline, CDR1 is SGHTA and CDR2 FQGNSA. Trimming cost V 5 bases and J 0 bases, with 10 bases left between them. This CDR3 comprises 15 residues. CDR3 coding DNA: TGTGCCAGCAGCACGGACATATCAACTAATGAAAAACTGTTTTTT. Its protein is CASSTDISTNEKLFF.

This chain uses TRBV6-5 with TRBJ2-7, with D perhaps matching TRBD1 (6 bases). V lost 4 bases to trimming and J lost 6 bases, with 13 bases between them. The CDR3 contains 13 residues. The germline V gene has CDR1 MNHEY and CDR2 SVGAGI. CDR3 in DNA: TGTGCCAGCAGTTCCCCACAGGGACGCGAGCAGTACTTC. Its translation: CASSSPQGREQYF.

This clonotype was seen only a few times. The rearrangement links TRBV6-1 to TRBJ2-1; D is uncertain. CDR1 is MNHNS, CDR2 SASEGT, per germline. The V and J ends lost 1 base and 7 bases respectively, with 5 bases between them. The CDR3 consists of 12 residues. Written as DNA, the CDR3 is TGTGCCAGCAGTGAAGAAAGAAATGAGCAGTTCTTC. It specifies CASSEERNEQFF.

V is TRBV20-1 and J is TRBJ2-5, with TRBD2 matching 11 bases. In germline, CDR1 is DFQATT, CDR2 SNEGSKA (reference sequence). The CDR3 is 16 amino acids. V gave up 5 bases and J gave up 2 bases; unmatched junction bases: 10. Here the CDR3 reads CSALSPGTSGQETQYF. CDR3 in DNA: TGCAGTGCTCTATCGCCCGGGACTAGCGGACAAGAGACCCAGTACTTC.

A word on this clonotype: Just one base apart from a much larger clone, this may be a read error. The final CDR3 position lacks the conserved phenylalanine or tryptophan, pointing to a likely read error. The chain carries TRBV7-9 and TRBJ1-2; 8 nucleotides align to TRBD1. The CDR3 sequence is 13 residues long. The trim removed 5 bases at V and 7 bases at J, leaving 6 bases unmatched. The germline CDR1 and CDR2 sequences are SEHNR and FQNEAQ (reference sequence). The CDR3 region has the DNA TGTGCCAGCAGCCAAACAGGGGGTGGTGGCTACACCATC. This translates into CASSQTGGGGYTI.